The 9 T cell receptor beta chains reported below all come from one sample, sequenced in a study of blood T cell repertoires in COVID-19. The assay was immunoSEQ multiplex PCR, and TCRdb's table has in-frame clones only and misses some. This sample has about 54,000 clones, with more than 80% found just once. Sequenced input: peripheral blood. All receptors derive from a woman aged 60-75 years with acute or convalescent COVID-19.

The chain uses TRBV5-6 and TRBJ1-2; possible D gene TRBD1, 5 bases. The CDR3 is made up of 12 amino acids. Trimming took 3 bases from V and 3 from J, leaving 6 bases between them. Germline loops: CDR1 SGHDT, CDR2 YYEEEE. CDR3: CASSSTDYGYTF. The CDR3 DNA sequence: TGTGCCAGCAGCTCGACAGACTATGGCTACACCTTC.

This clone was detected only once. As DNA, the CDR3 is TGCGCCAGCACTTCAGGATCACAGGGGACGGAGACCCAGTACTTC. It codes for CASTSGSQGTETQYF. The chain joins TRBV5-1 to TRBJ2-5, with TRBD1 matching 7 bases. J gave up 5 bases and V 6 bases, and 13 bases lay outside the gene matches. The CDR3 runs to 15 residues. Germline V gene sequence: CDR1 SGHRS, CDR2 YFSETQ. Together with reference TRBV5-1 and TRBJ2-5, the CDR3 gives the full variable domain: KAGVTQTPRYLIKTRGQQVTLSCSPISGHRSVSWYQQTPGQGLQFLFEYFSETQRNKGNFPGRFSGRQFSNSRSEMNVSTLELGDSALYLCASTSGSQGTETQYFGPGTRLLVL.

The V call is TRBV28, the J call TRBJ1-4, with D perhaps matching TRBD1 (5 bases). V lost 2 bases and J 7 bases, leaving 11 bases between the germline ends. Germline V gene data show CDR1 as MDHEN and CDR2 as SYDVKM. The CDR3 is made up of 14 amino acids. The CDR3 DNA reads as TGTGCCAGCAGTTTACCCGGGGGTAGTGAAAAACTGTTTTTT. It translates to CASSLPGGSEKLFF. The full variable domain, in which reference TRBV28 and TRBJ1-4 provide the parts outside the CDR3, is DVKVTQSSRYLVKRTGEKVFLECVQDMDHENMFWYRQDPGLGLRLIYFSYDVKMKEKGDIPEGYSVSREKKERFSLILESASTNQTSMYLCASSLPGGSEKLFFGSGTQLSVL.

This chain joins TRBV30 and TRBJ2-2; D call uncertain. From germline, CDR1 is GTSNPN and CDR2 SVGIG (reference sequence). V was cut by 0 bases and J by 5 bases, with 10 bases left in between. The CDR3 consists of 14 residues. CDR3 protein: CAWSVVGPTGELFF. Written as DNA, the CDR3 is TGTGCCTGGAGTGTAGTGGGCCCGACCGGGGAGCTGTTTTTT. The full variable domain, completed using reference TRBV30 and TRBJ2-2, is SQTIHQWPATLVQPVGSPLSLECTVEGTSNPNLYWYRQAAGRGLQLLFYSVGIGQISSEVPQNLSASRPQDRQFILSSKKLLLSDSGFYLCAWSVVGPTGELFFGEGSRLTVL.

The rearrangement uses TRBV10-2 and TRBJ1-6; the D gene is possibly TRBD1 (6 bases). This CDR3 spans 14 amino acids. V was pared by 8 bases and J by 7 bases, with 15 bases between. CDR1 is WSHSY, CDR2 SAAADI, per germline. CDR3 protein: CASALAGENSPLHF. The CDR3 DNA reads TGCGCCAGCGCTCTGGCAGGGGAAAATTCACCCCTCCACTTT.

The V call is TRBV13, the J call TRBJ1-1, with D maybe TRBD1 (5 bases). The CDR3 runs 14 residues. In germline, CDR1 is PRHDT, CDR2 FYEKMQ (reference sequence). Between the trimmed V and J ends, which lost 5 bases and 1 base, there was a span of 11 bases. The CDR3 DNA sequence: TGTGCCAGCAGCGAAGGGGCTGAGAACACTGAAGCTTTCTTT. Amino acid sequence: CASSEGAENTEAFF.

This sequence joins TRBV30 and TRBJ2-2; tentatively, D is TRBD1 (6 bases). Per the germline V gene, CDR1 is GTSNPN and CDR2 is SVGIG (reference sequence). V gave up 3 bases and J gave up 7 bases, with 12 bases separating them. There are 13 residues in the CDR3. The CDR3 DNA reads TGTGCCTGGAGAAGGCAGGGGAACGGGGAGCTGTTTTTT. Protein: CAWRRQGNGELFF.

CDR3 sequence (DNA): TGTGCCAGCAGCTTTTCGGGAGATACGCAGTATTTT. Its protein is CASSFSGDTQYF. This rearrangement joins TRBV5-5 to TRBJ2-3; no reliable D call. CDR1 and CDR2 from the germline V gene are SGHKS and YYEKEE (reference sequence). Deletions cut 2 bases from V and 5 bases from J, with 6 bases between. The CDR3 runs to 12 residues.

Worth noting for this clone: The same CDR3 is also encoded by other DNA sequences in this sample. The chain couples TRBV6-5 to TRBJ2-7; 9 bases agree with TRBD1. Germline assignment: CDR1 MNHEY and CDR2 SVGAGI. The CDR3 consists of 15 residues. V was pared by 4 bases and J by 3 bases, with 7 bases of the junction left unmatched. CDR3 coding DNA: TGTGCCAGCAGTTCCTCAGGGACAGGGCTCTACGAGCAGTACTTC. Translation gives CASSSSGTGLYEQYF.